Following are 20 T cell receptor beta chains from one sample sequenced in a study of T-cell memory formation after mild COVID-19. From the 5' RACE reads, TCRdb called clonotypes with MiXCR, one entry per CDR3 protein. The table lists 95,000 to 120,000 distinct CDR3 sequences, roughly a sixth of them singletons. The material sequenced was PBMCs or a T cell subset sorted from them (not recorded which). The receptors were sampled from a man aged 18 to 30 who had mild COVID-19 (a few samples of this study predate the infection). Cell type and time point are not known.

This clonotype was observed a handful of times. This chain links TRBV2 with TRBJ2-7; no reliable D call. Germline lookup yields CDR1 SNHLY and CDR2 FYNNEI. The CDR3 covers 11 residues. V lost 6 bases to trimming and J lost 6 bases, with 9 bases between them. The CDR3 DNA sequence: TGTGCCAGCAGCCGGAGATCCGAGCAGTACGTC. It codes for CASSRRSEQYV.

The CDR3 here is CSATRMDRATYEQYF. The CDR3 nucleotides are TGCAGTGCTACCCGCATGGACAGGGCGACCTACGAGCAGTACTTC. The chain recombines TRBV20-1 with TRBJ2-7; TRBD1 matches 8 bases. The V segment lost 4 bases and the J segment 2 bases; nucleotides outside the gene matches: 10. Germline lookup yields CDR1 DFQATT and CDR2 SNEGSKA (reference sequence). The CDR3 sequence is 15 residues long.

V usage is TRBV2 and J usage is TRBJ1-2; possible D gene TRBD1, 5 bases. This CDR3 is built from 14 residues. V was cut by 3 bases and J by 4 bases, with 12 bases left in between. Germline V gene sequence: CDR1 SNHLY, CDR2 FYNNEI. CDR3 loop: CASSDSGSGYGYTF. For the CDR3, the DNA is TGTGCCAGCAGTGACTCAGGGAGTGGCTATGGCTACACCTTC.

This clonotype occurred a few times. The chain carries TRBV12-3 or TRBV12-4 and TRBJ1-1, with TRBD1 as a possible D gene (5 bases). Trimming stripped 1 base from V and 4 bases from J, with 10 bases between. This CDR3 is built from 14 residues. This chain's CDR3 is CASSLGGAGTEAFF. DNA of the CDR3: TGTGCCAGCAGTTTAGGTGGGGCAGGCACTGAAGCTTTCTTT.

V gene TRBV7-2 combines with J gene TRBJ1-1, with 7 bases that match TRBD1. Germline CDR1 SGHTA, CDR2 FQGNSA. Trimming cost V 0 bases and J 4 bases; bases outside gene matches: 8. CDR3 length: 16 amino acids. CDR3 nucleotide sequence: TGTGCCAGCAGCTTAGCGTCGGCAGGGGGGTTCACTGAAGCTTTCTTT. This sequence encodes CASSLASAGGFTEAFF.

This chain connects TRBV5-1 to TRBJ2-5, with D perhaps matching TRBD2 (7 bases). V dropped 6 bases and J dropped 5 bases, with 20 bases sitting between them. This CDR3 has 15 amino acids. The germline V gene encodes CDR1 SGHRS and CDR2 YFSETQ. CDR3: CASNPGRGGAETQYF. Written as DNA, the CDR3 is TGCGCCAGCAACCCTGGGAGGGGGGGGGCCGAGACCCAGTACTTC.

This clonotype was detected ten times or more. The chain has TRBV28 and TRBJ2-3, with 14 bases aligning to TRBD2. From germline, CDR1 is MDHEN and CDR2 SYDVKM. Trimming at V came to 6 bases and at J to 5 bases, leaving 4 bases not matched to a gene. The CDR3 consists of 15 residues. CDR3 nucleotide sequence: TGTGCCAGCAGCGGGACTAGCGGGGGACAAGATACGCAGTATTTT. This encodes CASSGTSGGQDTQYF.

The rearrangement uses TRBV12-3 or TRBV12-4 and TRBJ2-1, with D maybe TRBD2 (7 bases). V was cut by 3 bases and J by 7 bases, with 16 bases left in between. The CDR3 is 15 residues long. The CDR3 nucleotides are TGTGCCAGCAGTTTGTCCGCGGGGGCCCGAAATGAGCAGTTCTTC. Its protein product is CASSLSAGARNEQFF.

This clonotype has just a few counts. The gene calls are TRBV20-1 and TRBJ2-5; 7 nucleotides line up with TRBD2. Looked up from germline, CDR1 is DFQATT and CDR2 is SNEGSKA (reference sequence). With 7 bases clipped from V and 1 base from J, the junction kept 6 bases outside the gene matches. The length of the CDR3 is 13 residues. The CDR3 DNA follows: TGCAGTGTCGGGACGGGGGGCCAAGAGACCCAGTACTTC. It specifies CSVGTGGQETQYF.

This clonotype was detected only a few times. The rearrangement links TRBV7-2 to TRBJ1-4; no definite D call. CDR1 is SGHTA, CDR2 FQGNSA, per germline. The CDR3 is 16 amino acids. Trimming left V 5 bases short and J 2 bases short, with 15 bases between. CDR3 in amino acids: CASSPRGWGTNEKLFF. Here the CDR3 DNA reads TGTGCCAGCAGCCCTAGAGGTTGGGGTACTAATGAAAAACTGTTTTTT.

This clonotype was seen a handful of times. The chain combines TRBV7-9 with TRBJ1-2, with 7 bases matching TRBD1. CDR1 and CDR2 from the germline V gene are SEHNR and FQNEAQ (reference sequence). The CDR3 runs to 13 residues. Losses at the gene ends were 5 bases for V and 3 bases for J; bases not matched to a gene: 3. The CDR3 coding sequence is TGTGCCAGCAGCCCGGACAGGTACTATGGCTACACCTTC. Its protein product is CASSPDRYYGYTF.

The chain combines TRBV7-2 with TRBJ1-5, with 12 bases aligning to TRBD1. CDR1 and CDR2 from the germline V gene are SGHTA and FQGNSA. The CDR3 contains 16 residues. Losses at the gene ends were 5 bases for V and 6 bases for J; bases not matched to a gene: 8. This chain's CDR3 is CASSPGTGGYSQPQHF. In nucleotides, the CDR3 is TGTGCCAGCAGCCCAGGGACAGGGGGCTATAGTCAGCCCCAGCATTTT.

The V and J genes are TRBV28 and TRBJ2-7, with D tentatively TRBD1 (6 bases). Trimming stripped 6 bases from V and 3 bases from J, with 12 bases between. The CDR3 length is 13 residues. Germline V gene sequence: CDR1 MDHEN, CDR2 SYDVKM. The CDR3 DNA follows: TGTGCCAGCAGACAAACAGGGAGCTACGAGCAGTACGTC. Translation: CASRQTGSYEQYV.

CDR3 sequence: CATSRDHTVYGYTF. CDR3 bases: TGTGCCACCAGCAGAGATCACACAGTCTATGGCTACACCTTC. The chain recombines TRBV15 with TRBJ1-2, with D unresolved. This CDR3 region has 14 residues. The germline V and J ends were trimmed by 0 bases and 4 bases, with 9 bases remaining between them. Germline V lookup: CDR1 LNHNV, CDR2 YYDKDF (reference sequence).

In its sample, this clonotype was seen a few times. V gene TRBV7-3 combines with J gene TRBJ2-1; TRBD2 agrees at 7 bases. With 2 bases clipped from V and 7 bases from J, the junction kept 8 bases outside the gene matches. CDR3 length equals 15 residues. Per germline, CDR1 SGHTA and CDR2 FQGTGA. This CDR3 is CASSLAGDLRNEQFF. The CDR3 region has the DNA TGTGCCAGCAGCTTAGCGGGAGACCTTAGGAATGAGCAGTTCTTC.

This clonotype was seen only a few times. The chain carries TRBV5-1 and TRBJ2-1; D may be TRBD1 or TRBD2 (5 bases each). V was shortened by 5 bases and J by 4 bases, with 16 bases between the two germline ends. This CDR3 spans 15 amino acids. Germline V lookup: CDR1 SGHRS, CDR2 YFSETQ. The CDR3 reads CASSRRGTGYNEQFF. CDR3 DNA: TGCGCCAGCAGTCGACGAGGGACGGGTTACAATGAGCAGTTCTTC.

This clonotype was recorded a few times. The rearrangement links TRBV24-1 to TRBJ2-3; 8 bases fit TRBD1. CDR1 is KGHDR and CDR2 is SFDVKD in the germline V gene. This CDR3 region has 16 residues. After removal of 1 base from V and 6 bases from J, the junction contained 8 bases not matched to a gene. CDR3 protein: CATSDFAAGGLDTQYF. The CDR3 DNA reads TGTGCCACCAGTGATTTTGCGGCAGGGGGCCTGGATACGCAGTATTTT.

The CDR3 region is CASSQDPGRGNSPLHF. As DNA, the CDR3 is TGCGCCAGCAGCCAAGATCCTGGCAGGGGGAATTCACCCCTCCACTTT. This rearrangement joins TRBV4-3 to TRBJ1-6, with 7 bases identical to TRBD1. Germline V gives CDR1 LGHNA, CDR2 YSLEER. This CDR3 spans 16 amino acids. V dropped 0 bases and J dropped 7; count of bases not matched to a gene: 6.

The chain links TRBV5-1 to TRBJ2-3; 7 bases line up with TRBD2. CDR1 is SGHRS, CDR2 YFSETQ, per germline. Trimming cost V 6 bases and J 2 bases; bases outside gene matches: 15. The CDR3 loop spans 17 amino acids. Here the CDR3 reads CASTWPVRAGDTDTQYF. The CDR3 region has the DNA TGCGCCAGCACCTGGCCGGTCAGGGCGGGGGACACAGATACGCAGTATTTT.

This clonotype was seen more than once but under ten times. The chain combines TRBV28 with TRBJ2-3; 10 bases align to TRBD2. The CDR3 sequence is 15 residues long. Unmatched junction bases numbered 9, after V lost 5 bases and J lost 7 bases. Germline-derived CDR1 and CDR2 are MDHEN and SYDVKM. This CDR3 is CASSTAGGSPNTQYF. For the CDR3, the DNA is TGTGCCAGCAGTACAGCGGGAGGGAGCCCAAATACGCAGTATTTT.